The clone carrying this TCR beta chain occurred once. Treatment specified: some 20 received Ad26.COV2.S at low or high dose, single or two shots; about five received placebo; per-sample allocation not given. It was on day 63 after the first vaccine or placebo injection that samples were taken. Method: immunoSEQ multiplex PCR; TCRdb's copy keeps in-frame clones and lacks some. The table shows around 300,000 clones, with 90% occurring only once. Germline assignment: CDR1 MGHRA and CDR2 YSYEKL. V was cut by 4 bases and J by 5 bases, with 17 bases left in between. The CDR3 covers 16 residues. This sample stems from a study of Ad26.COV2.S vaccination and SARS-CoV-2 variants. Study-wide background: Vaccine-arm donor from the placebo-controlled COV1001 Ad26.COV2.S trial. Ad26.COV2.S shots went into the muscle once or twice, 56 days apart.

The TCR comes from a person between 18 and 65 years old who received the Ad26.COV2.S COVID-19 vaccine or a placebo. The chain joins TRBV4-1 to TRBJ1-4; D ambiguous. The starting material was peripheral blood, obtained in a trial of Ad26.COV2.S vaccine versus placebo. The chain's CDR3 is CASSPDSGSRNEKLFF. The CDR3 DNA reads as TGCGCCAGCAGCCCTGACTCCGGGTCCCGCAATGAAAAACTGTTTTTT.